This T cell receptor (beta chain) is from a study of glioma-infiltrating T cells. Study observations and caveats: CDR3 overlap between tissue and blood was very small.

Using RNA template, CDR3s of TCR alpha and beta were amplified with iRepertoire arm-PCR. Tissue mRNA or PBMC total RNA, 100-400 ng, went into one-step reverse transcription and amplification. In TCRdb, the multiplex PCR reads were re-called with MiXCR into one record per CDR3 protein. The sample gives some 120,000 distinct CDR3 sequences, roughly 20% of which show up once; over 12% is in the top ten. The sample holds a few counts of this clonotype. Its antigen is as yet unknown. With 4 bases removed from V and 6 bases from J, the gap between germline ends came to 14 bases. The CDR3 loop spans 14 amino acids. Germline CDR1 is MGHRA and CDR2 is YSYEKL.

The chain couples TRBV4-1 to TRBJ2-3, with D hard to call. Sequencing was done on a sample of glioma tissue, nonneoplastic brain tissue, or PBMCs (not recorded which). The source is a human donor with low-grade glioma or glioblastoma, undergoing nonglioma brain surgery, or in good health (not recorded which). CDR3 DNA: TGCGCCAGCAGCCGTGACCCCCTAAGGGATACGCAGTATTTT. Its protein is CASSRDPLRDTQYF.